These 32 T cell receptor beta chains came from one sample sequenced in a study of T cell repertoires in cytomegalovirus infection. TCRdb recomputed calls from the reads with MiXCR, one row per CDR3 protein. The sample consists of more than 500,000 distinct CDR3 sequences, more than 15% of them appearing once. Input material: CD8+ T cells from PBMCs. These receptors all stem from a human donor in good health (CMV status not recorded). Some clones in this sample may be carry-over from other donors' samples.

This clonotype was detected ten times or more. The rearrangement links TRBV4-1 to TRBJ2-1, with 10 bases fitting TRBD2. Germline assignment: CDR1 MGHRA and CDR2 YSYEKL. V was pared by 4 bases and J by 3 bases, with 9 bases of the junction left unmatched. The CDR3 consists of 17 residues. CDR3: CASSPRGAGGFYNEQFF. The CDR3 DNA is TGCGCCAGCAGCCCCCGTGGAGCGGGGGGGTTCTACAATGAGCAGTTCTTC.

This clonotype has a count of ten or more. The chain uses TRBV7-2 and TRBJ2-7, with a possible D match to TRBD2 (6 bases). Looked up from germline, CDR1 is SGHTA and CDR2 is FQGNSA. Between the trimmed V and J ends, which lost 4 bases and 3 bases, there was a span of 13 bases. The CDR3 has 14 residues. This chain's CDR3 is CASSYSGGVYEQYF. The DNA of the CDR3 is TGTGCCAGCAGCTACAGCGGAGGGGTCTACGAGCAGTACTTC.

This clonotype appeared many times. J is TRBJ2-1 and V is TRBV11-2; 7 nucleotides agree with TRBD1. The length of the CDR3 is 16 residues. CDR1 is SGHAT and CDR2 is FQNNGV in the germline V gene. The trim removed 3 bases at V and 4 bases at J, leaving 9 bases unmatched. CDR3 sequence: CASSLRGPLGYNEQFF. The CDR3 DNA reads TGTGCCAGCAGCTTGAGGGGGCCCCTCGGGTACAATGAGCAGTTCTTC.

Remarks on this clonotype: This may be a read error: a much more frequent sequence differs by one nucleotide. This CDR3 is missing its conserved last phenylalanine or tryptophan, likely due to a read error. The V call is TRBV7-3, the J call TRBJ2-7, with TRBD1 matching over 8 bases. Germline lookup yields CDR1 SGHTA and CDR2 FQGTGA. J lost 2 bases, V lost 0 bases, and 3 bases had no gene match. The CDR3 loop spans 15 amino acids. Written as DNA, the CDR3 is TGTGCCAGCAGCTTAACGGGCAGGGGGCCCTACGAGCAGTACTTA. This encodes CASSLTGRGPYEQYL.

This clonotype has at least ten counts. The J gene is TRBJ2-1, the V gene TRBV25-1; 8 bases line up with TRBD2. CDR3 length: 16 amino acids. V was clipped by 4 bases and J by 4 bases; unmatched bases: 9. The germline V gene encodes CDR1 MGHDK and CDR2 SYGVNS. CDR3 bases: TGTGCCAGCAGTGTGACCTCGGGACTAGTGTACAATGAGCAGTTCTTC. Protein: CASSVTSGLVYNEQFF.

The CDR3 loop is CASSRNRDSAYNEQFF. The CDR3 DNA reads as TGTGCCAGCAGCAGAAACCGGGACAGTGCCTACAATGAGCAGTTCTTC. The V call is TRBV11-2, the J call TRBJ2-1; 7 nucleotides match TRBD1. This CDR3 comprises 16 residues. CDR1 and CDR2 from the germline V gene are SGHAT and FQNNGV. The V and J ends lost 5 bases and 2 bases, in that order; junction bases with no gene match: 9.

This clonotype was observed a few times. A much larger clone lies a single base off, so this may be a read error. This chain links TRBV7-8 with TRBJ2-2; D perhaps matches TRBD2 (5 bases). The CDR3 loop spans 12 amino acids. In germline, CDR1 is SGHVS, CDR2 FQNEAQ. CDR3: CASSLVPGVLFF. CDR3 bases: TGTGCCAGCAGCTTAGTGCCCGGGGTGCTGTTTTTT.

The chain joins TRBV24-1 to TRBJ2-2, with TRBD2 matching 11 bases. The CDR3 consists of 17 residues. J lost 5 bases, V lost 3 bases, and 7 bases had no gene match. Germline CDR1 is KGHDR and CDR2 is SFDVKD. CDR3 sequence (DNA): TGTGCCACCAGTGATAATAGCGGGGGGGCCTGGACCGGGGAGCTGTTTTTT. It yields the protein CATSDNSGGAWTGELFF.

This clonotype was observed at least ten times. The chain employs TRBV7-6 and TRBJ2-7; 10 nucleotides line up with TRBD1. CDR1 and CDR2 from the germline V gene are SGHVS and FNYEAQ. V dropped 1 base and J dropped 5; count of bases not matched to a gene: 2. There are 14 residues in the CDR3. CDR3 sequence (DNA): TGTGCCAGCAGCTTAGTGGGGACAGGGGACGAGCAGTACTTC. Translating it yields CASSLVGTGDEQYF. Full variable domain (rest looked up from reference TRBV7-6 and TRBJ2-7): GAGVSQSPRYKVTKRGQDVALRCDPISGHVSLYWYRQALGQGPEFLTYFNYEAQQDKSGLPNDRFSAERPEGSISTLTIQRTEQRDSAMYRCASSLVGTGDEQYFGPGTRLTVT.

The V call is TRBV30, the J call TRBJ2-7; D unresolved. The CDR3 totals 12 residues. V lost 3 bases to trimming and J lost 0 bases, with 6 bases between them. The germline CDR1 and CDR2 sequences are GTSNPN and SVGIG (reference sequence). The CDR3 DNA reads as TGTGCCTGGAGCAGGAGCTCCTACGAGCAGTACTTC. It specifies CAWSRSSYEQYF.

This clonotype was picked up many times. The chain recombines TRBV27 with TRBJ2-1; 7 nucleotides align to TRBD1. The CDR3 has 17 residues. With V trimmed by 4 bases and J by 8 bases, 17 bases remained unmatched. CDR1 and CDR2 (germline): MNHEY, SMNVEV (reference sequence). In DNA, the CDR3 is TGTGCCAGCAGTTCGATCAGGACAGGTGGGCATTTAGATGAGCAGTTCTTC. It codes for CASSSIRTGGHLDEQFF.

The J gene is TRBJ1-2, the V gene TRBV2; D remains unclear. Trimming took 7 bases from V and 4 from J, leaving 22 bases between them. This CDR3 spans 16 amino acids. Germline lookup yields CDR1 SNHLY and CDR2 FYNNEI. The CDR3 loop reads CASTKRARGRVYGYTF. The CDR3 nucleotides read TGTGCCAGCACCAAAAGGGCCCGAGGTAGGGTCTATGGCTACACCTTC.

About this clonotype itself: This may arise from a read error, as a much more abundant clone is one base away. CDR3 sequence reads: CASSYWARGSYEQYF. In DNA form, the CDR3 reads TGTGCCAGCAGTTACTGGGCACGGGGCTCCTACGAGCAGTACTTC. This sequence joins TRBV6-5 and TRBJ2-7; perhaps TRBD2 as D (5 bases). V was shortened by 1 base and J by 0 bases, with 10 bases between the two germline ends. Per the germline V gene, CDR1 is MNHEY and CDR2 is SVGAGI. CDR3 size: 15 residues.

This clonotype was observed a single time. Since a much larger clone is just one base distant, this may be a read error. The CDR3 here is CASSYSPEYTEACF. The CDR3 DNA reads TGTGCCAGCAGTTACTCCCCAGAGTACACTGAAGCTTGCTTT. The chain is built from TRBV6-5 and TRBJ1-1; D gene unclear. This CDR3 spans 14 amino acids. Germline assignment: CDR1 MNHEY and CDR2 SVGAGI.

This clonotype was detected only once. The germline gene is not matched at one end of the junction; a read error may be the cause. The chain combines TRBV28 with TRBJ2-1, with D possibly matching TRBD2 (5 bases). The germline V gene has CDR1 MDHEN and CDR2 SYDVKM. The CDR3 length is 16 residues. CDR3 loop: CANSLRGMSRYNEQFF. The CDR3 DNA is TGTGCCAACAGTTTACGGGGTATGTCCCGATACAATGAGCAGTTTTTC.

This clonotype has just a few counts. The gene calls are TRBV20-1 and TRBJ2-7; no clear D. The germline V gene has CDR1 DFQATT and CDR2 SNEGSKA (reference sequence). The CDR3 has 15 residues. V gave up 0 bases and J gave up 0 bases, with 12 bases separating them. CDR3 in DNA: TGCAGTGCTAGAGATTTAGCCTTAAGCTCCTACGAGCAGTACTTC. Amino acids: CSARDLALSSYEQYF.

The CDR3 region has the DNA TGTGCCACCAGTGAGTTCGCCACAGGAGAACGGGAGACCCAGTACTTC. This sequence encodes CATSEFATGERETQYF. This chain uses TRBV24-1 with TRBJ2-5, with a possible D match to TRBD1 (5 bases). This CDR3 is built from 16 residues. Germline-derived CDR1 and CDR2 are KGHDR and SFDVKD. With 4 bases removed from V and 5 bases from J, the gap between germline ends came to 19 bases.

There are many counts of this clonotype. J is TRBJ2-1 and V is TRBV12-3 or TRBV12-4; 11 bases line up with TRBD1. V was clipped by 4 bases and J by 0 bases; unmatched bases: 5. The CDR3 contains 17 residues. The CDR3 DNA sequence: TGTGCCAGCAGTTCCTCCGGGACAGGGGGCTCCTACAATGAGCAGTTCTTC. It is translated as CASSSSGTGGSYNEQFF.

The rearrangement uses TRBV9 and TRBJ1-1; D perhaps matches TRBD1 (6 bases). V lost 1 base and J lost 0, with 16 bases in between. Germline-derived CDR1 and CDR2 are SGDLS and YYNGEE. This CDR3 is built from 17 residues. The CDR3 here is CASSVSGGAVLNTEAFF. CDR3 DNA sequence: TGTGCCAGCAGCGTATCGGGGGGGGCAGTTTTGAACACTGAAGCTTTCTTT.

The chain combines TRBV10-3 with TRBJ1-1; no firm D call. The germline gives CDR1 ENHRY, CDR2 SYGVKD. Deletions cut 6 bases from V and 2 bases from J, with 13 bases between. The CDR3 is 14 amino acids. The CDR3 region has the DNA TGTGCCATCAGGACTCGGACCGATAACACTGAAGCTTTCTTT. Translation gives CAIRTRTDNTEAFF.

Ten or more counts support this clonotype. The chain employs TRBV11-3 and TRBJ2-1, with 10 bases aligning to TRBD2. J gave up 9 bases and V 0 bases, and 11 bases lay outside the gene matches. CDR1 and CDR2 (germline): SGHNT, YENEEA. The CDR3 is 17 amino acids. The CDR3 DNA is TGTGCCAGCAGCTTAGAAGGAGCTAGCGGGAGCGCGACTGAGCAGTTCTTC. It codes for CASSLEGASGSATEQFF.

This clonotype showed up just once. This sequence joins TRBV20-1 and TRBJ1-2; D not certain. The germline V gene has CDR1 DFQATT and CDR2 SNEGSKA (reference sequence). Trimming cost V 0 bases and J 0 bases, with 8 bases left between them. The CDR3 covers 14 residues. The CDR3 reads CSARDSHSNYGYTF. In nucleotides, the CDR3 is TGCAGTGCTAGAGACAGCCATTCTAACTATGGCTACACCTTC.

The genes are TRBV29-1 and TRBJ1-1; D not certain. The V end lost 3 bases, the J end lost 2 bases, and 13 bases lay between the germline ends. Germline assignment: CDR1 SQVTM and CDR2 ANQGSEA. The CDR3 sequence is 14 residues long. CDR3 loop: CSVDSLTANTEAFF. The CDR3 region has the DNA TGCAGCGTTGATTCCTTAACGGCTAACACTGAAGCTTTCTTT. The variable domain in full, completed from reference TRBV29-1 and TRBJ1-1, reads SAVISQKPSRDICQRGTSLTIQCQVDSQVTMMFWYRQQPGQSLTLIATANQGSEATYESGFVIDKFPISRPNLTFSTLTVSNMSPEDSSIYLCSVDSLTANTEAFFGQGTRLTVV.

Only a few counts were recorded for this clonotype. This sequence joins TRBV19 and TRBJ1-1, with D maybe TRBD1 (5 bases). The CDR3 is made up of 15 amino acids. The germline CDR1 and CDR2 sequences are LNHDA and SQIVND (reference sequence). Trimming removed 3 bases at V and 0 bases at J, with 11 bases between. The CDR3: CASSIEQGLNTEAFF. The CDR3 nucleotides are TGTGCCAGTAGTATCGAGCAGGGATTGAACACTGAAGCTTTCTTT.

The V call is TRBV4-2, the J call TRBJ2-1; the D gene could be TRBD1 or TRBD2 (5 bases each). CDR1 and CDR2 from the germline V gene are LGHNA and YNFKEQ. Between the trimmed V and J ends, which lost 3 bases and 5 bases, there was a span of 11 bases. The length of the CDR3 is 14 residues. The CDR3 spells CASSQKGPHNEQFF. CDR3 bases: TGTGCCAGCAGCCAGAAGGGACCCCACAATGAGCAGTTCTTC.

The V gene is TRBV29-1, the J gene TRBJ1-1, with a weak D call TRBD1 (5 bases). Germline assignment: CDR1 SQVTM and CDR2 ANQGSEA. CDR3 length: 12 amino acids. V shed 6 bases and J shed 1 base, with 9 bases lying between them. Here the CDR3 reads CSVAQGNTEAFF. The CDR3 DNA reads as TGCAGCGTGGCCCAGGGGAACACTGAAGCTTTCTTT.

This clonotype appeared many times. The chain is built from TRBV4-1 and TRBJ1-6; TRBD1 matches at 7 bases. Germline CDR1 is MGHRA and CDR2 is YSYEKL. J lost 7 bases, V lost 4 bases, and 7 bases had no gene match. The CDR3 sequence is 15 residues long. In DNA form, the CDR3 reads TGCGCCAGCAGCCCGACAGGGATGGAAAATTCACCCCTCCACTTT. Its protein is CASSPTGMENSPLHF.

Of note for this clonotype: The junction departs from the called germline gene at one end, perhaps through a read error. The chain links TRBV7-6 to TRBJ2-1; D is unclear. Germline CDR1 is SGHVS and CDR2 is FNYEAQ. CDR3 size: 16 residues. CDR3 amino acids: CASSLASVPNYNDQFF. The CDR3 DNA reads as TGTGCCAGCAGCTTAGCGTCAGTGCCAAACTACAATGATCAGTTCTTC.

This clonotype was detected only a few times. This chain connects TRBV19 to TRBJ2-1, with D perhaps TRBD1 (6 bases). Germline CDR1 is LNHDA and CDR2 is SQIVND (reference sequence). This CDR3 has 18 residues. Trimming shortened V by 7 bases and J by 4 bases, and 26 bases separated the two germline ends. This chain's CDR3 is CASTPDRYAPVLYNEQFF. CDR3 DNA: TGTGCCAGTACCCCCGACAGGTACGCCCCGGTTCTGTACAATGAGCAGTTCTTC. The complete variable domain, with remaining parts taken from reference TRBV19 and TRBJ2-1, reads DGGITQSPKYLFRKEGQNVTLSCEQNLNHDAMYWYRQDPGQGLRLIYYSQIVNDFQKGDIAEGYSVSREKKESFPLTVTSAQKNPTAFYLCASTPDRYAPVLYNEQFFGPGTRLTVL.

This clonotype was detected ten times or more. The J gene is TRBJ2-7, the V gene TRBV7-9, with D maybe TRBD2 (6 bases). Germline-derived CDR1 and CDR2 are SEHNR and FQNEAQ (reference sequence). This CDR3 is 15 amino acids long. Between the trimmed V and J ends, which lost 0 bases and 6 bases, there was a span of 15 bases. In DNA form, the CDR3 reads TGTGCCAGCAGCTTAGCTAGGGGACTCCTGGCCGAGCAGTACTTC. Amino acid sequence: CASSLARGLLAEQYF.

This clonotype showed up many times. V usage is TRBV19 and J usage is TRBJ2-7, with 8 positions matching TRBD2. V shed 5 bases and J 3 bases; nucleotides not matched to a gene: 6. The CDR3 runs to 14 residues. Germline CDR1 and CDR2: LNHDA and SQIVND (reference sequence). As DNA, the CDR3 is TGTGCCAGTAGTTACGCTCTAGCGGGCTACGAGCAGTACTTC. This translates into CASSYALAGYEQYF.

This sequence joins TRBV13 and TRBJ2-7; TRBD2 aligns across 9 bases. This CDR3 is built from 14 residues. The V and J ends lost 4 bases and 4 bases, in that order; junction bases with no gene match: 5. CDR1 and CDR2 (germline): PRHDT, FYEKMQ (reference sequence). The CDR3 sequence is CASSYRTSDYEQYF. In DNA, the CDR3 is TGTGCCAGCAGCTACCGGACTAGCGATTACGAGCAGTACTTC.